This T cell receptor (beta chain) is from a study of type 1 regulatory T cells (dated by TCRdb to the early 2020s). Broadly, across the study: An in vitro protocol by which a Tr1-enriched, alloantigen-specific CD4 T cell product named T-allo10 was generated was characterized in the study. T-allo10 was under clinical evaluation in patients with hematological malignancies receiving allogeneic hematopoietic stem cell transplantation. Results the study describes overall, beyond this receptor: Compared with non-Tr1 cells, Tr1 cells had a TCR repertoire that was more restricted, a finding the study read as clonal expansion induced by alloantigen.

The data were produced on an Illumina MiSeq. In TCRdb, the public reads were trimmed at Q25 with fastp and aligned with MiXCR, with productive beta chains retained. Identical CDR3 proteins give one entry, which carries the most common genes and DNA. The sample table records 60,000 to 75,000 distinct CDR3 sequences; 20% to 25% of these occur just once. The ten biggest clones cover around 8.1% of the sample. This clonotype was found a few times. Its binding antigen is unknown. The sample holds no much larger clone one base away, and base qualities are not on file. CDR1 is given as ENHRY and CDR2 as SYGVKD, both from the germline V gene. Relative to germline, V is 10 bases shorter and J is 2 bases shorter, with 20 bases between their ends. There are 16 amino acids in the CDR3, from cysteine to phenylalanine inclusive. Only the CDR3 region is kept as DNA, spanning 48 bases read in frame from base 1.

This clonotype was sampled from a human donor in good health. Sample: cultured type 1 regulatory T (Tr1) cells, either the whole culture or a sorted fraction (not recorded which). Taken with the paper, the label for cell subset or site translates to: type 1 regulatory T cells sorted from the T-allo10 product. Recombination linked TRBV10-3 to TRBJ2-2, with the identity of the D gene unclear. The CDR3 sequence is CASTLGRATNTGELFF. At the DNA level, the sequence is TGTGCCAGCACACTTGGGCGCGCAACAAACACCGGGGAGCTGTTTTTT.